The 8 T cell receptor beta chains below were found in one sample sequenced in a study of vaccination and CD4 T cells after COVID-19. What these receptors recognize is not known. Treatment in this sample: approximately 10-day PBMC culture with coronavirus spike peptide pools or control peptides (ViraFEST assay). Cultured CD4+ T cell DNA underwent sequencing with the Oncomine TCR Beta short-read assay. TCRdb re-called the PCR reads with MiXCR, one entry per CDR3 protein. Of under 4,000 distinct CDR3 sequences in the sample, roughly 17% were seen once. Sequenced material: CD4+ T cells from blood, cultured in vitro. The receptor set was obtained from a human donor who had recovered from COVID-19.

This clonotype is categorized as large (0.1 to 1%). The gene calls are TRBV20-1 and TRBJ1-2, with D uncertain. Germline V gives CDR1 DFQATT, CDR2 SNEGSKA (reference sequence). The germline V and J ends were trimmed by 5 bases and 4 bases, with 5 bases remaining between them. This CDR3 contains 10 residues. CDR3 coding DNA: TGCAGTGCTTGGAGCTATGGCTACACCTTC. Protein product: CSAWSYGYTF.

The chain recombines TRBV28 with TRBJ1-4, with D perhaps TRBD1 (6 bases). The CDR3 contains 13 residues. Germline V gene lookup returns CDR1 MDHEN and CDR2 SYDVKM. Trimming shortened V by 8 bases and J by 3 bases, and 10 bases separated the two germline ends. CDR3 sequence: CASAGVANEKLFF. CDR3 nucleotide sequence: TGTGCCAGCGCAGGGGTTGCTAATGAAAAACTGTTTTTT.

The gene calls are TRBV12-3 or TRBV12-4 and TRBJ1-1; tentative D call: TRBD1 (6 bases). CDR3 length: 14 residues. V shed 7 bases and J shed 1 base, with 13 bases lying between them. The CDR3 region is CASTPSRGNTEAFF. Written as DNA, the CDR3 is TGTGCCAGCACACCCAGCAGGGGGAACACTGAAGCTTTCTTT.

The V call is TRBV6-1, the J call TRBJ2-7; D possibly corresponds to TRBD1 (6 bases). Germline-derived CDR1 and CDR2 are MNHNS and SASEGT. There are 16 residues in the CDR3. The ends were cut back, 4 bases at V and 3 bases at J, with 19 bases in the middle. In nucleotides, the CDR3 is TGTGCCAGCAGTGCCAACAAGGGGGACGGAGGCTACGAGCAGTACTTC. Its translation: CASSANKGDGGYEQYF.

This clonotype was counted between two and nine times. The gene calls are TRBV5-1 and TRBJ1-2; D not certain. The germline V gene encodes CDR1 SGHRS and CDR2 YFSETQ. The length of the CDR3 is 14 residues. The ends were cut back, 0 bases at V and 4 bases at J, with 10 bases in the middle. CDR3 amino acids: CASSLDTLSYGYTF. The CDR3 DNA reads as TGCGCCAGCAGCTTGGATACCCTCAGCTATGGCTACACCTTC.

This clonotype was seen a few times. This chain connects TRBV2 to TRBJ2-1, with D possibly being TRBD2 (5 bases). Germline V gives CDR1 SNHLY, CDR2 FYNNEI. The length of the CDR3 is 14 residues. V was trimmed by 10 bases and J by 4 bases, leaving 17 bases between them. CDR3 nucleotide sequence: TGTGCCACCTCCGCCAGCGAGGGTTACAATGAGCAGTTCTTC. Its translation: CATSASEGYNEQFF.

The chain carries TRBV19 and TRBJ1-2; D is perhaps TRBD1 (5 bases). CDR1 and CDR2 from the germline V gene are LNHDA and SQIVND (reference sequence). Trimming took off 9 bases at V and 0 bases at J, with 17 bases between the two ends. This CDR3 contains 15 residues. The CDR3 protein is CASLDPGGTNYGYTF. CDR3 in DNA: TGTGCCAGCCTAGACCCCGGGGGGACTAACTATGGCTACACCTTC.

The gene calls are TRBV18 and TRBJ1-3; no definite D call. CDR3 length: 15 residues. The V gene's germline CDR1 is KGHSH and CDR2 LQKENI. The V gene lost 3 bases and the J gene lost 0 bases, with 9 bases spanning the gap. The CDR3: CASSPGPSSGNTIYF. The CDR3, as DNA: TGTGCCAGCTCACCCGGACCGAGCTCTGGAAACACCATATATTTT.